Each of the 3 T cell receptor beta chains below was sequenced from the same sample in a study of T cell clones after liver transplantation. Sequencing used immunoSEQ multiplex PCR; TCRdb keeps in-frame clones, though not all of them. The sample includes tens of thousands of clones, over 60% of them seen just once. The specimen was CD4+ T cells from blood, collected at the 22-month timepoint. Every receptor here comes from a human patient who received a liver transplant. Among the T cells, some may be from the graft donor.

The DNA of the CDR3 is TGTGCCAGCAGCATCGGCCCTGAAGCTTTCTTT. This codes for CASSIGPEAFF. The chain couples TRBV13 to TRBJ1-1, with D hard to call. Germline CDR1 is PRHDT and CDR2 is FYEKMQ (reference sequence). The V gene lost 5 bases and the J gene lost 6 bases, with 7 bases spanning the gap. CDR3 size: 11 residues.

This clone came up once. The chain employs TRBV6-5 and TRBJ1-4; D unresolved. V was shortened by 2 bases and J by 8 bases, with 9 bases between the two germline ends. CDR3 length: 13 residues. Germline-derived CDR1 and CDR2 are MNHEY and SVGAGI. In nucleotides, the CDR3 is TGTGCCAGCAGTTACAGAATAGGGGAAAAACTGTTTTTT. It translates to CASSYRIGEKLFF.

The V call is TRBV6-5, the J call TRBJ1-5; D is uncertain. V lost 3 bases and J lost 7, with 13 bases in between. Germline CDR1 MNHEY, CDR2 SVGAGI. The CDR3 is 14 residues long. The CDR3 is CASSYDGVGQPQHF. The CDR3 region has the DNA TGTGCCAGCAGTTATGACGGGGTGGGGCAGCCCCAGCATTTT.